What follows are 10 T cell receptor beta chains derived from one specimen sequenced in a study of T-cell memory formation after mild COVID-19. MiXCR, applied by TCRdb to the 5' RACE reads, yields one record per CDR3 protein. The sample records 150,000 to 200,000 distinct CDR3 sequences, 20% to 25% being singletons. The specimen was PBMCs or a T cell subset sorted from them (not recorded which). The receptors derive from an adult woman who had mild COVID-19 (a few samples of this study predate the infection). Cell type and time point are not known.

This clonotype was seen a handful of times. The V call is TRBV3-1, the J call TRBJ2-1; D ambiguous. The CDR3 is 14 amino acids. Per the germline V gene, CDR1 is LGHDT and CDR2 is YNNKEL (reference sequence). V lost 1 base, J lost 6 bases, and 10 bases lay in between. Here the CDR3 reads CASSQVALPNEQFF. The DNA for the CDR3 is TGTGCCAGCAGCCAAGTTGCACTACCCAATGAGCAGTTCTTC.

The genes are TRBV20-1 and TRBJ1-2; possible D gene TRBD1, 6 bases. Trimming pared 0 bases from V and 4 bases from J, leaving 12 bases between. Germline assignment: CDR1 DFQATT and CDR2 SNEGSKA (reference sequence). The length of the CDR3 is 14 residues. CDR3 in amino acids: CSARDQGLTYGYTF. The CDR3 region has the DNA TGCAGTGCTAGAGATCAGGGGCTCACCTATGGCTACACCTTC.

This clonotype was picked up a small number of times. The chain employs TRBV27 and TRBJ2-7; 7 nucleotides align to TRBD1. The CDR3 totals 14 residues. CDR1 and CDR2 from the germline V gene are MNHEY and SMNVEV (reference sequence). V dropped 4 bases and J dropped 0; count of bases not matched to a gene: 3. The CDR3 region is CASSSRDSSYEQYF. Here the CDR3 DNA reads TGTGCCAGCAGTTCCCGGGACAGCTCCTACGAGCAGTACTTC.

This chain joins TRBV6-1 and TRBJ2-7; D is unclear. V was shortened by 7 bases and J by 4 bases, with 14 bases between the two germline ends. The CDR3 spans 13 residues. The V gene's germline CDR1 is MNHNS and CDR2 SASEGT. CDR3 residues: CASTLEAPYEQYF. The CDR3 DNA sequence: TGTGCCAGCACCCTTGAGGCACCATACGAGCAGTACTTC.

This clonotype has a handful of counts. The J gene is TRBJ2-3, the V gene TRBV12-3 or TRBV12-4, with D unresolved. V was cut by 7 bases and J by 6 bases, with 17 bases left in between. CDR3 length: 14 amino acids. Written as DNA, the CDR3 is TGTGCCAGCACCTTCGGCGTGTTGGCTGATACGCAGTATTTT. Translated: CASTFGVLADTQYF.

As concerns this clonotype: This clone may be a read error of a much larger clone one base away. This chain connects TRBV5-4 to TRBJ2-3; D remains unclear. The CDR3 totals 12 residues. V shed 2 bases and J shed 5 bases, with 6 bases lying between them. Germline loops: CDR1 SGHNT, CDR2 YYREEE (reference sequence). DNA of the CDR3: TGTGCCAGCAGCTTACCGGGAGATACGCAGTATTTT. Translated: CASSLPGDTQYF.

There are a few counts of this clonotype. The chain links TRBV5-1 to TRBJ2-7; D is uncertain. Per germline, CDR1 SGHRS and CDR2 YFSETQ. The CDR3 length is 14 residues. The ends were cut back, 5 bases at V and 0 bases at J, with 12 bases in the middle. CDR3 amino acids: CASRVGPSSYEQYF. The CDR3 coding sequence is TGCGCCAGCAGAGTAGGGCCGAGCTCCTACGAGCAGTACTTC. Complete variable domain (other parts from reference TRBV5-1 and TRBJ2-7): KAGVTQTPRYLIKTRGQQVTLSCSPISGHRSVSWYQQTPGQGLQFLFEYFSETQRNKGNFPGRFSGRQFSNSRSEMNVSTLELGDSALYLCASRVGPSSYEQYFGPGTRLTVT.

The CDR3 reads CASRTYGKFF. The CDR3 DNA reads as TGTGCCAGCAGGACTTATGGGAAGTTCTTC. V usage is TRBV11-3 and J usage is TRBJ2-1; D gene uncertain. V was shortened by 6 bases and J by 14 bases, with 11 bases between the two germline ends. This CDR3 is 10 amino acids long. Germline V lookup: CDR1 SGHNT, CDR2 YENEEA.

Only a few counts were recorded for this clonotype. The rearrangement uses TRBV7-9 and TRBJ2-7, with 14 bases lining up with TRBD2. This CDR3 spans 16 amino acids. The V and J ends lost 4 bases and 1 base, in that order; junction bases with no gene match: 3. The germline V gene encodes CDR1 SEHNR and CDR2 FQNEAQ (reference sequence). This CDR3 is CASSSGTSGGSYEQYF. The DNA of the CDR3 is TGTGCCAGCAGCTCTGGGACTAGCGGGGGATCCTACGAGCAGTACTTC.

The J gene is TRBJ2-1, the V gene TRBV29-1; 10 positions match TRBD1. J gave up 7 bases and V 7 bases, and 4 bases lay outside the gene matches. The CDR3 spans 12 residues. In germline, CDR1 is SQVTM, CDR2 ANQGSEA. CDR3 nucleotides: TGCAGCGCGCCGGGACAGGGGAATGAGCAGTTCTTC. Translated: CSAPGQGNEQFF.